The clone carrying this TCR beta chain was seen a handful of times. Its specificity is unknown. This CDR3 comprises 12 residues. CDR1 ENHRY and CDR2 SYGVKD come from the germline V gene. With 0 bases removed from V and 6 bases from J, the gap between germline ends came to 6 bases. This table comes from immunoSEQ multiplex PCR, and its TCRdb copy is limited to in-frame clones, with some not included. The table shows tens of thousands of clones, with 92% occurring only once. These data originate in a study of OX40 agonist ivuxolimab in advanced cancers. Autoimmune disease history or systemic immunosuppression excluded patients. Study-level points and caveats: At doses 0.1 to 3.0 mg/kg, CD4+ and CD8+ clones expanded. In general, CD8+ T cells held more expanded clones than CD4+ did, on average.

This material consisted of CD4+ or CD8+ T cells sorted from blood, taken in a trial of the OX40 agonist ivuxolimab. The TCR originated in an adult with an advanced solid tumor such as melanoma, head and neck, liver or kidney cancer. The chain joins TRBV10-3 to TRBJ2-7, with no clear D. CDR3 residues: CAISESMVEQYF. Written as DNA, the CDR3 is TGTGCCATCAGTGAGTCTATGGTCGAGCAGTACTTC.